Listed below are T cell receptor beta chains from one sample, sequenced in a study of identical twins. Each CDR3 protein gets one entry after TCRdb re-called the 5' RACE reads with MiXCR. Of 450,000 to 650,000 distinct CDR3 sequences in the sample, 15% were seen once. This sample was shared with a second study, whose subject was yellow fever vaccine responses in identical twins.

Sample: CD4+ T cells sorted from blood. These receptors originate from a woman under 30 in good health. The CDR3 runs from the conserved cysteine through the conserved F or W. The D gene is left open where the match is weak. Not all rows give a size; the values are once, few, many and, for expanded clones, a class.

j_call v_call d_call clone_size cdr3_nt cdr3_aa
TRBJ1-1 TRBV20-1 TRBD1 few TGCAGTGCCTCCGGGACAGGGTGGGGCACTGAAGCTTTCTTT CSASGTGWGTEAFF
TRBJ2-1 TRBV10-1 TRBD2 NA TGCGCCAGCAGTGAGTCGACTAGCGGGAAGATAGGTGAGCAGTTCTTC CASSESTSGKIGEQFF
TRBJ2-1 TRBV7-8 TRBD2 few TGTGCCAGCAGCTTACTTTCGTCGCTAGCGGGAGCGGGGGGGCACAATGAGCAGTTCTTC CASSLLSSLAGAGGHNEQFF
TRBJ2-1 TRBV12-3/TRBV12-4 NA many TGTGCCAGCAGTCCAGGGAGAGACAATGAGCAGTTCTTC CASSPGRDNEQFF
TRBJ2-1 TRBV6-1 NA few TGTGCCAGCAGAGGGGGGCAGGGCTTCTACAATGAGCAGTTCTTC CASRGGQGFYNEQFF
TRBJ2-3 TRBV2 NA NA TGTGCCAGCAGGCATACGCAGTATTTT CASRHTQYF
TRBJ2-3 TRBV5-1 TRBD2 NA TGCGCCAGCAGCCTATGGACTAGCGGGTCCACAGATACGCAGTATTTT CASSLWTSGSTDTQYF
TRBJ2-1 TRBV2 TRBD2 NA TGTGCCAGCAGTGCCAATCTAGCGGGAAAGTACAATGATCAGTTCTTC CASSANLAGKYNDQFF
TRBJ1-6 TRBV20-1 NA few TGCAGTGCCCAAAGACCGAATTCACCCCTCCACTTT CSAQRPNSPLHF
TRBJ2-7 TRBV11-3 NA once TGTGCCAGCAGCTTTACGGGGAACGAGCAGTACTTC CASSFTGNEQYF
TRBJ1-2 TRBV20-1 NA few TGCAGTGCTAGAAAATCTGACTATGGCTACACCTTC CSARKSDYGYTF
TRBJ1-1 TRBV10-3 NA NA TGTGCCATCACCCAGGACAGAGTTGCCACTGAAGCTTTCTTT CAITQDRVATEAFF
TRBJ2-3 TRBV6-1 NA few TGTGCCAGCAGCTCCCCGGCGAGGACAGATACGCAGTATTTT CASSSPARTDTQYF
TRBJ2-3 TRBV12-3/TRBV12-4 NA many TGTGCCAGCAGCCCTCTGGATACGCAGTATTTT CASSPLDTQYF
TRBJ1-5 TRBV12-3/TRBV12-4 NA many TGTGCCAGCAGTTTGGGGAATAGCAATCAGCCCCAGCATTTT CASSLGNSNQPQHF
TRBJ2-7 TRBV6-2/TRBV6-3 NA NA TGTGCCAGCACCCAGGCGGTAGCGGCCGAGCAGTACTTC CASTQAVAAEQYF
TRBJ2-1 TRBV14 TRBD2 NA TGTGCCAGCAGCCAAGGGCTAGCGGGAATCTATGAGCAGTTCTTC CASSQGLAGIYEQFF
TRBJ2-1 TRBV10-3 TRBD2 NA TGTGCCATCAGTTTTAGCGGGGGCCCAAATGAGCAGTTCTTC CAISFSGGPNEQFF
TRBJ1-2 TRBV5-1 NA NA TGCGCCAGCAGCTTGGCCGAAGGGCAGATTAGAGGCTACACCTTC CASSLAEGQIRGYTF
TRBJ1-2 TRBV20-1 TRBD1 few TGCAGTGCTAAACTACCCGGGACAGGGGGCGGGGGCTACACCTTC CSAKLPGTGGGGYTF
TRBJ2-3 TRBV19 NA NA TGTGCCAGTAGTATAGAGGGGGGAGTCGGCACAGATACGCAGTATTTT CASSIEGGVGTDTQYF
TRBJ2-1 TRBV14 TRBD1 few TGTGCCAGCAGAACAAGGGGGCCAGGTGAGCAGTTCTTC CASRTRGPGEQFF
TRBJ2-1 TRBV24-1 TRBD1 NA TGTGCCACCAGTGACCCGACAGGGATTGAGCAGTTCTTC CATSDPTGIEQFF
TRBJ2-3 TRBV5-1 TRBD2 NA TGCGCCAGCAGCTCCAGCGGGAGTAGTCCAGATACGCAGTATTTT CASSSSGSSPDTQYF